Included here is one TCR beta chain sequence, with context. Antigen unknown. This sample is part of a study of OX40 agonist ivuxolimab in advanced cancers. Turning to the study itself: From roughly 23 to 90 years was the age range, with a mean of approximately 58 years, and about 83% were male. Study observations and caveats: In general, CD8+ T cells held more expanded clones than CD4+ did, on average. There was clonal expansion of CD4+ and CD8+ blood T cells by week 6 at 0.1 to 3.0 mg/kg.

Data came from immunoSEQ multiplex PCR; TCRdb stores just in-frame clones and leaves some out. The table lists tens of thousands of clones, about 92% of them singletons. Germline V gene sequence: CDR1 SGHAT, CDR2 FQNNGV. The CDR3 has 14 residues. The V and J ends lost 1 base and 5 bases, in that order; junction bases with no gene match: 3. Sequenced here: CD4+ or CD8+ T cells sorted from blood, sampled in a trial of the OX40 agonist ivuxolimab. The chain is built from TRBV11-2 and TRBJ1-2; 8 bases are shared with TRBD1. The clonotype comes from an adult with an advanced solid tumor such as melanoma, head and neck, liver or kidney cancer. CDR3 sequence (DNA): TGTGCCAGCAGCTTAGGTGGGACAGGATATGGCTACACCTTC. This codes for CASSLGGTGYGYTF.